This entry lists 9 T cell receptor beta chains sequenced from one sample in a study of identical twins. TCRdb re-called the 5' RACE reads through MiXCR, storing one row per CDR3 protein. The sample yields hundreds of thousands of distinct CDR3 sequences, 20% to 25% seen once. The data were also submitted as part of a second study, on yellow fever vaccine responses in identical twins.

Source material: CD4+ T cells sorted from blood. Receptors were obtained from a woman in her late teens or twenties in good health.

This clonotype was seen a handful of times. The rearrangement links TRBV5-1 to TRBJ1-6, with TRBD1 matching over 8 bases. With 3 bases clipped from V and 7 bases from J, the junction kept 6 bases outside the gene matches. CDR3 length: 15 residues. Germline CDR1 reads SGHRS; CDR2 reads YFSETQ. The CDR3 DNA is TGCGCCAGCAGCTCGGGACAGGACTTCAATTCACCCCTCCACTTT. Protein: CASSSGQDFNSPLHF. The entire variable domain, with the rest obtained from reference TRBV5-1 and TRBJ1-6, is as follows: KAGVTQTPRYLIKTRGQQVTLSCSPISGHRSVSWYQQTPGQGLQFLFEYFSETQRNKGNFPGRFSGRQFSNSRSEMNVSTLELGDSALYLCASSSGQDFNSPLHFGNGTRLTVT.

The chain employs TRBV27 and TRBJ2-1; TRBD2 aligns across 7 bases. The CDR3 is 14 amino acids. The V and J ends lost 7 bases and 0 bases, in that order; junction bases with no gene match: 3. Germline CDR1 reads MNHEY; CDR2 reads SMNVEV (reference sequence). The CDR3 sequence is CASKTSVSYNEQFF. The CDR3 nucleotides read TGTGCCAGCAAAACTAGCGTCTCCTACAATGAGCAGTTCTTC.

The chain recombines TRBV6-1 with TRBJ1-3; D is uncertain. Trimming stripped 6 bases from V and 0 bases from J, with 9 bases between. The CDR3 has 14 amino acids. Germline CDR1 MNHNS, CDR2 SASEGT. CDR3 sequence (DNA): TGTGCCAGCAGGCCACTGGTCTCTGGAAACACCATATATTTT. It codes for CASRPLVSGNTIYF.

The J gene is TRBJ2-4, the V gene TRBV6-1, with D tentatively TRBD2 (7 bases). The CDR3 has 16 residues. The germline V and J ends were trimmed by 1 base and 1 base, with 11 bases remaining between them. Germline CDR1 and CDR2: MNHNS and SASEGT. The DNA of the CDR3 is TGTGCCAGCAGTGAAGAGGGAGGGGGGGCCAAAAACATTCAGTACTTC. It encodes CASSEEGGGAKNIQYF.

J is TRBJ2-7 and V is TRBV20-1; 7 bases align to TRBD2. Germline V gene data show CDR1 as DFQATT and CDR2 as SNEGSKA (reference sequence). The CDR3 has 16 amino acids. Unmatched junction bases numbered 10, after V lost 0 bases and J lost 2 bases. The CDR3 DNA reads TGCAGTGCTAGAGAGGAAGCGGGACGTGGAACCTACGAGCAGTACTTC. This sequence encodes CSAREEAGRGTYEQYF.

This clonotype was detected a few times. CDR3 in DNA: TGTGCCAGCAGTTTCGTCCCGGGACAGGGAACATATGGCTACACCTTC. Amino acids: CASSFVPGQGTYGYTF. The V and J genes are TRBV6-5 and TRBJ1-2, with TRBD1 matching over 9 bases. This CDR3 region has 16 residues. Germline CDR1 and CDR2: MNHEY and SVGAGI. The junction had 11 bases not matched to a gene; V was cut back by 4 bases and J by 5 bases.

The chain joins TRBV9 to TRBJ2-1, with 8 nucleotides matching TRBD1. Trimming removed 1 base from V and 6 bases from J; junction bases left unmatched: 9. CDR1 is SGDLS and CDR2 is YYNGEE in the germline V gene. CDR3 length equals 16 residues. This CDR3 reads CASSVNPGQGGNEQFF. The CDR3 DNA reads TGTGCCAGCAGCGTAAACCCCGGACAGGGCGGCAATGAGCAGTTCTTC.

This clonotype showed up just a few times. The chain is built from TRBV12-3 or TRBV12-4 and TRBJ2-3, with D unclear. V lost 5 bases and J lost 6, with 15 bases in between. CDR3 length equals 14 residues. The CDR3 loop reads CASSTQLGLDTQYF. CDR3 in DNA: TGTGCCAGCAGTACCCAGCTAGGCTTGGATACGCAGTATTTT.

This clonotype was observed a few times. The chain couples TRBV4-2 to TRBJ2-7; TRBD2 matches at 9 bases. Germline CDR1 is LGHNA and CDR2 is YNFKEQ. Trimming took 5 bases from V and 1 from J; bases not matched to a gene: 9. CDR3 length equals 16 residues. The CDR3 is CASSETSGGGSYEQYF. The DNA of the CDR3 is TGTGCCAGCAGCGAGACTAGCGGTGGTGGGTCCTACGAGCAGTACTTC.